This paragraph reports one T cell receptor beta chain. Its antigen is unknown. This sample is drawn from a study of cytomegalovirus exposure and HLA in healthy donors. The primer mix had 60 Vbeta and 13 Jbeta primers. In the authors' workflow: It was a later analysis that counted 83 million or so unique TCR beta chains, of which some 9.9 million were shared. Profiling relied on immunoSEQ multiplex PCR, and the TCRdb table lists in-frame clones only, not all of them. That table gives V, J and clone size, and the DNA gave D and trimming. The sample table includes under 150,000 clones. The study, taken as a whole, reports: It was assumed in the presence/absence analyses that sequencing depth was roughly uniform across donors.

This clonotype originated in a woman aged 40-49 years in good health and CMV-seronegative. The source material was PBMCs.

CDR3 sequence reads: CASSPGGDRDRNTIYF. CDR3 DNA sequence: TGTGCCAGCAGCCCCGGGGGAGACAGGGACCGAAACACCATATATTTT. V and J are TRBV7-9 and TRBJ1-3; 7 bases are a match to TRBD1. J was trimmed by 5 bases and V by 5 bases; bases with no gene match: 12. This CDR3 comprises 16 residues. The germline gives CDR1 SEHNR, CDR2 FQNEAQ (reference sequence). Full variable domain (missing parts from reference TRBV7-9 and TRBJ1-3): DTGVSQNPRHKITKRGQNVTFRCDPISEHNRLYWYRQTLGQGPEFLTYFQNEAQLEKSRLLSDRFSAERPKGSFSTLEIQRTEQGDSAMYLCASSPGGDRDRNTIYFGEGSWLTVV.